This T cell receptor (beta chain) was sequenced during a study of OX40 agonist ivuxolimab in advanced cancers. As for the study in general: A diagnosis of hepatocellular carcinoma, melanoma, renal cell or head and neck cancer was present in dose-escalation patients.

This clone was detected only a few times. CDR1 is LNHDA and CDR2 is SQIVND in the germline V gene (reference sequence). The trim removed 0 bases at V and 16 bases at J, leaving 9 bases unmatched. The CDR3 covers 14 residues. The method was immunoSEQ multiplex PCR; TCRdb's version includes in-frame clones alone and lacks a portion of them. The table lists some 64,000 clones, almost 85% of them singletons. Here the sequenced sample was CD4+ or CD8+ T cells sorted from blood, taken in a trial of the OX40 agonist ivuxolimab. The receptor comes from an adult with an advanced solid tumor such as melanoma, head and neck, liver or kidney cancer. V usage is TRBV19 and J usage is TRBJ1-6; the match to TRBD1 covers 7 bases. The CDR3 bases are TGTGCCAGTAGTATAGATTGGATTACGGGACAGCTCCACTTT. Its translation: CASSIDWITGQLHF.